A single sample gave rise to the 24 T cell receptor beta chains below, sequenced in a study of blood T cell repertoires in COVID-19 (dated by TCRdb to about 2020). The library was made by the immunoSEQ multiplex PCR assay. Drawn from immuneACCESS, this table holds only the in-frame rearrangements with V and J called that TCRdb kept. Clones are partly lost; checked studies trace under half to an unresolved V gene and leave the rest unexplained. In this sample the table shows roughly 300,000 clones, about 83% of which occur a single time. Around 1.2% of the sample comes from the top ten. Material: peripheral blood. Source of these receptors: a woman in her forties or fifties with acute or convalescent COVID-19.

The chain employs TRBV5-6 and TRBJ1-1; no definite D call. CDR1 is SGHDT and CDR2 is YYEEEE in the germline V gene. CDR3 size: 13 residues. Deletions cut 0 bases from V and 5 bases from J, with 8 bases between. The CDR3: CASSLVTGTEAFF. DNA for the CDR3: TGTGCCAGCAGCTTGGTTACGGGAACTGAAGCTTTCTTT.

The V and J genes are TRBV30 and TRBJ2-1, with TRBD2 as a possible D gene (6 bases). The CDR3 consists of 15 residues. In germline, CDR1 is GTSNPN, CDR2 SVGIG (reference sequence). Trimming took 3 bases from V and 0 from J, leaving 12 bases between them. The CDR3 spells CAWSATSNSYNEQFF. The CDR3 DNA is TGTGCCTGGAGCGCTACTAGCAACTCCTACAATGAGCAGTTCTTC. The full variable domain, with the rest looked up from reference TRBV30 and TRBJ2-1, is SQTIHQWPATLVQPVGSPLSLECTVEGTSNPNLYWYRQAAGRGLQLLFYSVGIGQISSEVPQNLSASRPQDRQFILSSKKLLLSDSGFYLCAWSATSNSYNEQFFGPGTRLTVL.

The V call is TRBV6-2 or TRBV6-3, the J call TRBJ1-1; 7 nucleotides align to TRBD1. V shed 4 bases, J shed 1 base, and the junction held 6 bases outside the gene matches. The CDR3 totals 15 residues. Germline V gene lookup returns CDR1 MNHEY and CDR2 SVGEGT. The CDR3 DNA is TGTGCCAGCAGTTCCACGGGACAGACGAACACTGAAGCTTTCTTT. Translating it yields CASSSTGQTNTEAFF.

The rearrangement uses TRBV18 and TRBJ1-5; 9 bases are shared with TRBD1. The junction had 2 bases not matched to a gene; V was cut back by 6 bases and J by 5 bases. CDR1 is KGHSH, CDR2 LQKENI, per germline. This CDR3 contains 13 residues. As DNA, the CDR3 is TGTGCCAGCTCGGGGGACAGGGATCAGCCCCAGCATTTT. It yields the protein CASSGDRDQPQHF. The whole variable domain, filled in from reference TRBV18 and TRBJ1-5, reads NAGVMQNPRHLVRRRGQEARLRCSPMKGHSHVYWYRQLPEEGLKFMVYLQKENIIDESGMPKERFSAEFPKEGPSILRIQQVVRGDSAAYFCASSGDRDQPQHFGDGTRLSIL.

This clone was observed a handful of times. The gene calls are TRBV5-4 and TRBJ2-2; maybe TRBD1 (5 bases). The length of the CDR3 is 16 residues. Germline CDR1 and CDR2: SGHNT and YYREEE (reference sequence). Trimming cost V 3 bases and J 1 base, with 13 bases left between them. The CDR3 is CASSSRSRENTGELFF. In nucleotides, the CDR3 is TGTGCCAGCAGCTCTCGTTCCAGGGAGAACACCGGGGAGCTGTTTTTT.

The V gene is TRBV2, the J gene TRBJ2-2, with D maybe TRBD1 (5 bases). V was shortened by 6 bases and J by 1 base, with 9 bases between the two germline ends. The CDR3 runs to 14 residues. The germline CDR1 and CDR2 sequences are SNHLY and FYNNEI. The CDR3 DNA reads TGTGCCAGCAGGGGAACAGGGAACACCGGGGAGCTGTTTTTT. This encodes CASRGTGNTGELFF.

This sequence joins TRBV7-3 and TRBJ1-1, with D uncertain. This CDR3 is 13 amino acids long. Trimming pared 3 bases from V and 0 bases from J, leaving 5 bases between. Germline V CDR1 and CDR2: SGHTA, FQGTGA. The CDR3 protein is CASSFQMNTEAFF. In DNA, the CDR3 is TGTGCCAGCAGCTTCCAGATGAACACTGAAGCTTTCTTT.

The chain is built from TRBV27 and TRBJ2-7, with 12 positions matching TRBD2. Germline CDR1 MNHEY, CDR2 SMNVEV (reference sequence). The V segment lost 5 bases and the J segment 3 bases; nucleotides outside the gene matches: 5. The CDR3 is made up of 15 amino acids. CDR3 region: CASSASGRAGYEQYF. The DNA of the CDR3 is TGTGCCAGCAGTGCTAGCGGGAGGGCCGGCTACGAGCAGTACTTC.

For the CDR3, the DNA is TGCAGCGTTGACGACTCCGGTAGGCATGGCTACACCTTC. Protein: CSVDDSGRHGYTF. The J gene is TRBJ1-2, the V gene TRBV29-1; D is ambiguous. Germline V lookup: CDR1 SQVTM, CDR2 ANQGSEA. V was trimmed by 3 bases and J by 6 bases, leaving 14 bases between them. The CDR3 runs 13 residues. Based on the CDR3 plus reference TRBV29-1 and TRBJ1-2, the full variable domain is SAVISQKPSRDICQRGTSLTIQCQVDSQVTMMFWYRQQPGQSLTLIATANQGSEATYESGFVIDKFPISRPNLTFSTLTVSNMSPEDSSIYLCSVDDSGRHGYTFGSGTRLTVV.

The genes are TRBV3-1 (or the pseudogene TRBV3-2) and TRBJ2-5, with 7 nucleotides matching TRBD1. Losses at the gene ends were 4 bases for V and 4 bases for J; bases not matched to a gene: 6. There are 14 residues in the CDR3. Germline-derived CDR1 and CDR2 are LGHDT and YNNKEL (reference sequence). CDR3 region: CASSLIRGRETQYF. CDR3 nucleotide sequence: TGTGCCAGCAGCCTGATAAGGGGGCGAGAGACCCAGTACTTC.

As DNA, the CDR3 is TGTGCCAGCAGCTTAGACAGCATAAACTACGAGCAGTACGTC. Protein sequence: CASSLDSINYEQYV. The genes are TRBV7-2 and TRBJ2-7, with unresolved D. Trimming took 1 base from V and 3 from J, leaving 10 bases between them. CDR1 is SGHTA, CDR2 FQGNSA, per germline. The CDR3 has 14 amino acids.

The rearrangement joins TRBV18 to TRBJ2-7, with D perhaps matching TRBD2 (6 bases). The germline CDR1 and CDR2 sequences are KGHSH and LQKENI. The V end lost 3 bases, the J end lost 10 bases, and 19 bases lay between the germline ends. The CDR3 length is 14 residues. This chain's CDR3 is CASSPPGGSGVQYV. Written as DNA, the CDR3 is TGTGCCAGCTCACCCCCCGGCGGTAGCGGAGTACAGTACGTC.

The V call is TRBV30, the J call TRBJ2-1; D is undetermined. Trimming took 0 bases from V and 8 from J, leaving 5 bases between them. Germline assignment: CDR1 GTSNPN and CDR2 SVGIG (reference sequence). The CDR3 consists of 11 residues. This CDR3 reads CAWSVIDEQFF. The CDR3 bases are TGTGCCTGGAGTGTTATTGATGAGCAGTTCTTC.

The chain recombines TRBV27 with TRBJ1-1; TRBD1 matches 8 bases. The germline CDR1 and CDR2 sequences are MNHEY and SMNVEV (reference sequence). J lost 7 bases, V lost 2 bases, and 9 bases had no gene match. The length of the CDR3 is 15 residues. DNA of the CDR3: TGTGCCAGCAGTTTAAGAGGGACAGGAGGTGGTGAAGCTTTCTTT. Protein: CASSLRGTGGGEAFF.

The V and J genes are TRBV3-1 (or the pseudogene TRBV3-2) and TRBJ1-2, with D hard to call. The CDR3 consists of 17 residues. Trimming removed 0 bases from V and 0 bases from J, with 14 bases in between. Germline assignment: CDR1 LGHDT and CDR2 YNNKEL (reference sequence). The DNA of the CDR3 is TGTGCCAGCAGCCAAGACTCGGGAATGGGAGCTAACTATGGCTACACCTTC. Its protein is CASSQDSGMGANYGYTF.

The chain couples TRBV11-3 to TRBJ2-5; D possibly corresponds to TRBD1 (6 bases). The CDR3 loop spans 14 amino acids. V was trimmed by 4 bases and J by 2 bases, leaving 11 bases between them. The germline CDR1 and CDR2 sequences are SGHNT and YENEEA. Here the CDR3 DNA reads TGTGCCAGCAGCTCGGACAGCGGTCAAGAGACCCAGTACTTC. It translates to CASSSDSGQETQYF.

This clone was observed a single time. The chain combines TRBV7-6 with TRBJ2-2; TRBD2 matches at 11 bases. This CDR3 comprises 16 residues. The V gene end was trimmed by 5 bases and the J gene end by 1 base; junction bases not matched to a gene: 3. Germline V lookup: CDR1 SGHVS, CDR2 FNYEAQ. The CDR3 protein is CASSLGLAGNTGELFF. The CDR3 bases are TGTGCCAGCAGCCTAGGACTAGCGGGGAACACCGGGGAGCTGTTTTTT.

The chain is built from TRBV15 and TRBJ2-2; 9 nucleotides align to TRBD1. The V gene end was trimmed by 5 bases and the J gene end by 6 bases; junction bases not matched to a gene: 7. The CDR3 has 15 residues. Germline V gene data show CDR1 as LNHNV and CDR2 as YYDKDF (reference sequence). The DNA for the CDR3 is TGTGCCACCAGCCTGGACAGGGGCGTGCCCGGGGAGCTGTTTTTT. It encodes CATSLDRGVPGELFF. The full variable domain, in which reference TRBV15 and TRBJ2-2 provide the parts outside the CDR3, is DAMVIQNPRYQVTQFGKPVTLSCSQTLNHNVMYWYQQKSSQAPKLLFHYYDKDFNNEADTPDNFQSRRPNTSFCFLDIRSPGLGDTAMYLCATSLDRGVPGELFFGEGSRLTVL.

This clone was picked up a small number of times. CDR3 in amino acids: CASTLRDRGQYEQYV. In nucleotides, the CDR3 is TGTGCCAGCACCCTCCGGGACAGGGGACAATACGAGCAGTACGTC. The V call is TRBV2, the J call TRBJ2-7; TRBD1 matches 10 bases. The CDR3 loop spans 15 amino acids. Per germline, CDR1 SNHLY and CDR2 FYNNEI. Trimming at V came to 7 bases and at J to 4 bases, leaving 10 bases not matched to a gene.

The chain combines TRBV28 with TRBJ1-5; D gene unclear. V was shortened by 2 bases and J by 5 bases, with 4 bases between the two germline ends. The germline CDR1 and CDR2 sequences are MDHEN and SYDVKM. The CDR3 is 12 amino acids. CDR3 DNA: TGTGCCAGCAGTTTAAACTATCAGCCCCAGCATTTT. Its translation: CASSLNYQPQHF.

V is TRBV10-3 and J is TRBJ2-1; 7 bases are a match to TRBD2. After removal of 2 bases from V and 8 bases from J, the junction contained 6 bases not matched to a gene. This CDR3 comprises 14 residues. The germline V gene has CDR1 ENHRY and CDR2 SYGVKD. The CDR3 spells CAISEVFGGDEQFF. For the CDR3, the DNA is TGTGCCATCAGTGAGGTATTTGGGGGGGATGAGCAGTTCTTC.

The genes are TRBV11-2 and TRBJ2-3, with a possible D match to TRBD1 (6 bases). Trimming removed 5 bases from V and 2 bases from J, with 14 bases in between. Germline CDR1 and CDR2: SGHAT and FQNNGV. The CDR3 spans 15 residues. The CDR3 here is CASSPGQTITDTQYF. The CDR3 nucleotides read TGTGCCAGCAGCCCAGGACAGACTATCACAGATACGCAGTATTTT.

The genes are TRBV19 and TRBJ2-2; unclear D gene. Looked up from germline, CDR1 is LNHDA and CDR2 is SQIVND (reference sequence). The V gene lost 1 base and the J gene lost 6 bases, with 12 bases spanning the gap. The CDR3 sequence is 15 residues long. CDR3 region: CASSIGRQIAGELFF. The DNA for the CDR3 is TGTGCCAGTAGTATAGGCCGACAAATAGCCGGGGAGCTGTTTTTT.

The rearrangement links TRBV5-1 to TRBJ1-1; perhaps TRBD1 as D (5 bases). Trimming removed 2 bases at V and 8 bases at J, with 16 bases between. CDR1 is SGHRS, CDR2 YFSETQ, per germline. This CDR3 contains 14 residues. The CDR3 region is CASSFGDGRAEAFF. CDR3 DNA sequence: TGCGCCAGCAGCTTCGGTGACGGCAGGGCGGAAGCTTTCTTT.